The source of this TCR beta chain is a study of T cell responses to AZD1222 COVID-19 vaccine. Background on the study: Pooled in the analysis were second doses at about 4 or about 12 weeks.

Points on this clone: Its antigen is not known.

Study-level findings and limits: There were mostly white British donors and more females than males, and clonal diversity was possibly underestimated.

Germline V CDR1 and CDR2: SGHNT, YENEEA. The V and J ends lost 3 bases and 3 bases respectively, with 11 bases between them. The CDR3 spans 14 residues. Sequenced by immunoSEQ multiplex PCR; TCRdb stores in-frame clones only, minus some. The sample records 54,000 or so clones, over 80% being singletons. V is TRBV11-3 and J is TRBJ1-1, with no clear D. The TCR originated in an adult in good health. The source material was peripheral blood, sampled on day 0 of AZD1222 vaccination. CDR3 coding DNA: TGTGCCAGCAGCTTTCGAGGATGGGACACTGAAGCTTTCTTT. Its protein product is CASSFRGWDTEAFF. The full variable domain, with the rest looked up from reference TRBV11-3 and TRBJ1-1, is EAGVVQSPRYKIIEKKQPVAFWCNPISGHNTLYWYLQNLGQGPELLIRYENEEAVDDSQLPKDRFSAERLKGVDSTLKIQPAELGDSAVYLCASSFRGWDTEAFFGQGTRLTVV.